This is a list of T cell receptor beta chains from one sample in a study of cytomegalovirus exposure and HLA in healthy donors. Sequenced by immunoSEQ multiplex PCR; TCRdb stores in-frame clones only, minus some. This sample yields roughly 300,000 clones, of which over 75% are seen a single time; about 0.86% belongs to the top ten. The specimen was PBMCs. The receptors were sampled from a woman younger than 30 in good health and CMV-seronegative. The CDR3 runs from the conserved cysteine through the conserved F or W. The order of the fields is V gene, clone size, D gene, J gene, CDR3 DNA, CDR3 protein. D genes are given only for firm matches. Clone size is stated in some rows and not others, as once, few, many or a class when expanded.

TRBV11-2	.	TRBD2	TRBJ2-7	TGTGCCAGCAGGGGGCTAGCGGGAGGGCCGGGCACCTACGAGCAGTACTTC	CASRGLAGGPGTYEQYF
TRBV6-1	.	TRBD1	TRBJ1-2	TGTGCCAGCAGTGACGCCCGGGACAGGGCGAGCTATGGCTACACCTTC	CASSDARDRASYGYTF
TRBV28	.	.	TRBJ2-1	TGTGCCAGCAGTTTACTACCCCGTGCCGATGAGCAGTTCTTC	CASSLLPRADEQFF
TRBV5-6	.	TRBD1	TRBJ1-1	TGTGCCAGCAGCCACGGGACAGGGTTCACTGAAGCTTTCTTT	CASSHGTGFTEAFF
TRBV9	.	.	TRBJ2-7	TGTGCCAGCAGCGTAGGACTCACGAGAGGGTTAAGCGCCTACGAGCAGTACTTC	CASSVGLTRGLSAYEQYF
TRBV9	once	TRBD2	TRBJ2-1	TGTGCCAGCAGCGTAGAGGCTAGCGGGAGATTAAGTGAGCAGTTCTTC	CASSVEASGRLSEQFF
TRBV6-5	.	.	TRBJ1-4	TGTGCCAGCAGTTACTACGGGGAAAAACTGTTTTTT	CASSYYGEKLFF
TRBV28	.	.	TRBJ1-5	TGTGCCAGCAGCTCTTTAAAACGGGACAAAGGTCAGCCCCAGCATTTT	CASSSLKRDKGQPQHF
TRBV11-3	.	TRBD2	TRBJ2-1	TGTGCCAGCAGCTTAGGGAGCGGGAGATACGATGAGCAGTTCTTC	CASSLGSGRYDEQFF
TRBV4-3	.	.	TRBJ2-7	TGCGCCAGCAGCCAGGGCACGGGACAATCCTACGAGCAGTACTTC	CASSQGTGQSYEQYF
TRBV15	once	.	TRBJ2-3	TGTGCCACTTCTTTTGGCACAGATACGCAGTATTTT	CATSFGTDTQYF
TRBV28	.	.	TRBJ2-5	TGTGCCAGCAGTTTTTCAGGCCGGGGGGAGACCCAGTACTTC	CASSFSGRGETQYF
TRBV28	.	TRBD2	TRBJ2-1	TGTGCCAGCAGCGGGACTAGCGAGATTCCGTACAATGAGCAGTTCTTC	CASSGTSEIPYNEQFF
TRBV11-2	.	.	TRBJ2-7	TGTGCCAGCAGCCTCAGAACCTCCTACGAGCAGTACTTC	CASSLRTSYEQYF
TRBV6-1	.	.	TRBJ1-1	TGTGCCAGCACGCAGGGACACCCGAACACTGAAGCTTTCTTT	CASTQGHPNTEAFF
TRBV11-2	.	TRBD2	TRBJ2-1	TGTGCCAGCAGCCCCCGGGGAGCGGGAGGCCACAATGAGCAGTTCTTC	CASSPRGAGGHNEQFF
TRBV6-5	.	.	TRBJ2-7	TGTGCCAGCAGTTACAACGCATTAGATCCCTACGAGCAGTACTTC	CASSYNALDPYEQYF
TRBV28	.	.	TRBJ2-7	TGTGCCAGCAGTTTAGAGGGCCCCCTGGGTCCCTACGAGCAGTACTTC	CASSLEGPLGPYEQYF
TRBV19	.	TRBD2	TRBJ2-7	TGTGCCAGTAGTACCGCGCTTAGCGGGGATACCTACGAGCAGTACTTC	CASSTALSGDTYEQYF
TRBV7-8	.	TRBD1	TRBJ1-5	TGTGCCAGCAGCCCCGGGACAGGTGATCAGCCCCAGCATTTT	CASSPGTGDQPQHF
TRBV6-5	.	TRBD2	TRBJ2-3	TGTGCCAGCAGTTTGTTCTCGGGAGGGGGCACAGATACGCAGTATTTT	CASSLFSGGGTDTQYF
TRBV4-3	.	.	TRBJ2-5	TGCGCCAGCAGCTGGAGCGGCCAAGAGACCCAGTACTTC	CASSWSGQETQYF
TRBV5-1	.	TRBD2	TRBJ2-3	TGCGCCAGCAGCTGGAAGACTAGCGGGGCAGATACGCAGTATTTT	CASSWKTSGADTQYF
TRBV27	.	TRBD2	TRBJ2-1	TGTGCCAGCAGTATAAGCGGGACCCCCAATGAGCAGTTCTTC	CASSISGTPNEQFF
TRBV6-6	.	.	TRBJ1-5	TGTGCCAGCAGCGGTGATCAGCCCCAGCATTTT	CASSGDQPQHF
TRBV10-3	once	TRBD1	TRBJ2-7	TGTGCCACACTCGACAGGGGCCAAGGGTACGAGCAGTACTTC	CATLDRGQGYEQYF
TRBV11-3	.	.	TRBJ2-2	TGTGCCAGCAGCTTAGAATTTGGGCACAGGGAGCTGTTTTTT	CASSLEFGHRELFF
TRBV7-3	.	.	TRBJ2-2	TGTGCCAGTGCAGGGGATAGAAACACCGGGGAGCTGTTTTTT	CASAGDRNTGELFF
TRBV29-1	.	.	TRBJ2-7	TGCAGCGTTGAAGCTGGGCTCGGCTACGAGCAGTACTTC	CSVEAGLGYEQYF
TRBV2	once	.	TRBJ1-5	TGTGCCAGCAGTGCGAGGGAGTATGGCCAGCCCCAGCATTTT	CASSAREYGQPQHF
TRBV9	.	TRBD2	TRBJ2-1	TGTGCCAGCAGCGTAGGGTTAGCGGGAAGTGGGGGCGAGCAGTTCTTC	CASSVGLAGSGGEQFF
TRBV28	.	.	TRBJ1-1	TGTGCCAGCAGTTTAAGCCAGGCGAACACTGAAGCTTTCTTT	CASSLSQANTEAFF
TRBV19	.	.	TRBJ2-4	TGTGCCAGTAGCCCTACGTCTTGGACAGTCAAAAACATTCAGTACTTC	CASSPTSWTVKNIQYF
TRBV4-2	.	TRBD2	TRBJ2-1	TGTGCCAGCAGCCAAGTCGGGCTAGCGGGAGTCAATGAGCAGTTCTTC	CASSQVGLAGVNEQFF
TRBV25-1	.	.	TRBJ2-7	TGTGCCAGCAGTGGTGACACGCTCTACGAGCAGTACTTC	CASSGDTLYEQYF
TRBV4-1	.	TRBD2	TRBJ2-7	TGCGCCAGCAGCCATGGACTAGCGGGAGGAGCAACCTACGAGCAGTACTTC	CASSHGLAGGATYEQYF
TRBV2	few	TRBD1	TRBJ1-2	TGTGCCAGCGGGGACAGGGTGGATGGCTACACCTTC	CASGDRVDGYTF
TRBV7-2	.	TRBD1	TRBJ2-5	TGTGCCAGCAGCTTCGGGACAGCCCAAGAGACCCAGTACTTC	CASSFGTAQETQYF
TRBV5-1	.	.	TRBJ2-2	TGCGCCAGCAGCCGTGGGCTAGCGATGAACACCGGGGAGCTGTTTTTT	CASSRGLAMNTGELFF
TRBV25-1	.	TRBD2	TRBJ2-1	TGTGCCAGCAGGAGACTAGCGGGAGTCCTTGAGCAGTTCTTC	CASRRLAGVLEQFF
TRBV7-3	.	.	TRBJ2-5	TGTGCCAGCAGCTTAAACCCGGGAGTCGGGGAGACCCAGTACTTC	CASSLNPGVGETQYF
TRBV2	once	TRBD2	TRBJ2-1	TGTGCCAGCAGCCTGGAAAAGCGGGAGCTGTACAATGAGCAGTTCTTC	CASSLEKRELYNEQFF
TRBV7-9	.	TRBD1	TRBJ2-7	TGTGCCAGCAGCCCCAGGGGCGGGACAGGGTCCTACGAGCAGTACTTC	CASSPRGGTGSYEQYF
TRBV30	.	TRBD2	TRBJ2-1	TGTGCCTGGAGTGGGCTAAAGCGGGAGGGCCTCAATGAGCAGTTCTTC	CAWSGLKREGLNEQFF
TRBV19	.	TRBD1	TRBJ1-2	TGTGCCAGTAGTATCTCCGGGACAGGGGTTGGCTACACCTTC	CASSISGTGVGYTF